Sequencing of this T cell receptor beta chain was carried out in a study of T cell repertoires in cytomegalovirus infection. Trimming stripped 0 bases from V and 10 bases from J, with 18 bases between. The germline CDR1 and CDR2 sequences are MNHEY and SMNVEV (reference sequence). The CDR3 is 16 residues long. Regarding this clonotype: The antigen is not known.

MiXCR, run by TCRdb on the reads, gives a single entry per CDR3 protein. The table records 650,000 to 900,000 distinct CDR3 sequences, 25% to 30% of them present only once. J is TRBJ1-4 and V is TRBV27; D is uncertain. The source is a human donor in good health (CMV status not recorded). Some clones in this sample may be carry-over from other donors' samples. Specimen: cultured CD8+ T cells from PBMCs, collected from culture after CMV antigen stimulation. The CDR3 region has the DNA TGTGCCAGCAGTTTATCGGCCCTAGGTTCCACCCTAAAACTGTTTTTT. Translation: CASSLSALGSTLKLFF.